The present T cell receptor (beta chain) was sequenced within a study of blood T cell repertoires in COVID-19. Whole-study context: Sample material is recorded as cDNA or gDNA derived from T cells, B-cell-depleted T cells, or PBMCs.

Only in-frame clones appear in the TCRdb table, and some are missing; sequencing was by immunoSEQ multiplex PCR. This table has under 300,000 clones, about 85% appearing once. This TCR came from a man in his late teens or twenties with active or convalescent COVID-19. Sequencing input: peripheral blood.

The CDR3 nucleotides are TGTGCCAGTAGTTTCCTACGGGGCTACACCTTC. Translation gives CASSFLRGYTF. The chain recombines TRBV19 with TRBJ1-2; D ambiguous. This CDR3 has 11 residues. V lost 5 bases, J lost 8 bases, and 9 bases lay in between. The germline CDR1 and CDR2 sequences are LNHDA and SQIVND (reference sequence).